Here is one TCR beta chain with its context. The target of this receptor is not known. No base quality values were provided; no much bigger clone lies one nucleotide off. The germline V gene gives CDR1 as SGHDT and CDR2 as YYEEEE. The CDR3 has 15 amino acids, counting the end cysteine and phenylalanine. Of all the DNA, just the CDR3 is kept, 45 bases in frame from base 1. V is cut by 5 bases and J by 3 bases, and the space between the germline ends is 18 bases. Donors were a few dozen systemically healthy Caucasian individuals from Russia aged roughly 6 to 90 years. About 10 milliliters of peripheral blood were collected from each donor into EDTA-treated Vacutainer tubes. Ficoll-Paque density-gradient centrifugation was used to isolate PBMCs, with at least 6.5 million per sample. Total RNA was extracted from PBMCs with Trizol reagent, with at least 6 micrograms obtained per sample. For every donor, flow cytometry on a PBMC aliquot measured the percentage of naive CD45RAhigh/CD27high T cells.

Library creation used 5' RACE. The data were produced on an Illumina HiSeq 2500. A second PCR of roughly 7 to 11 cycles was performed with a sample-barcoded 5' primer and a J-beta primer mix. Each TCR beta cDNA molecule received a unique molecular identifier from a template-switch 5' adaptor carrying 12 random nucleotides. Each sample yielded at least 2.5 million CDR3-containing paired-end reads. First-strand cDNA synthesis was performed from all RNA using the Mint cDNA synthesis kit, with priming by a TRBC-specific oligonucleotide. All cDNA was treated with uracil-DNA glycosylase and then went through a first 18-cycle PCR with the universal primers M1SS and BC2_uni_R. The original methods were these. Each sample was normalized by randomly selecting 1 million high-quality reads, each carrying a distinct molecular identifier. Instead of being binned into consensus sequences, reads with shared molecular identifiers were discarded. MiTCR, with a Q25 quality threshold and the strictest error-elimination algorithm, was used for CDR3 identification, clonotype clustering and error correction. A nonparametric unseen species model with Euler transformation was used to estimate lower-bound total TCR beta diversity. TCRdb reprocessed the public reads (quality trimming at Q25 with fastp, clone calling with MiXCR) and kept in-frame beta chains. Every CDR3 protein is listed once, alongside the most common genes and DNA of its rows. These V and J calls originate from TCRdb's pipeline instead of the authors' own analysis. This sample lists about 1.6 million distinct CDR3 sequences; roughly 30% were detected once. In total, the top ten clones hold around 11% of the sample.

This record comes from a study of blood T cells in healthy people across ages (dated by TCRdb to between 2015 and 2017). Concerning the study at large: Template switching captured roughly one uniquely barcoded TCR beta cDNA molecule per two T cells in model experiments. The study measured age-related changes in TCR beta repertoire diversity using deep sequencing normalized with unique cDNA molecular identifiers. Donors were grouped into four age groups: young (average roughly 17 years), middle-aged (under 40), aged (62) and long-lived (around 82). To avoid experimental bias, donors of different ages were randomly spread across the sequencing lanes. Two additional independent replicas of 1 million unique cDNA reads from the same blood draw were analyzed for two donors (one aged 18 to 30 and one aged 80 or older). Findings and caveats that apply to the study as a whole: Conclusive comparison of naive and antigen-experienced compartments was prevented by the profiling of bulk unsorted PBMCs. Observed TCR beta diversity per million T cells fell roughly linearly with age, and a significant reduction was already apparent by age roughly 40. Because the CMV infection status of the donors was unknown, age-related changes in expanded clonotypes may potentially have been confounded. Observed TCR beta diversity correlated strongly with the percentage of naive T cells measured by flow cytometry. Estimates of total diversity based on one million sequenced T cells were considered lower bounds and underestimates. The long-lived group showed more naive CD4+ T cells, fewer expanded clones and increased TCR diversity than the aged group, suggesting age selection.

This TCR derives from a woman aged 30 to 39 in good health. The chain is encoded by TRBV5-6 joined to TRBJ2-7, with the D segment possibly TRBD1 or TRBD2, each aligning over 6 bases. The sequenced sample consisted of blood. The CDR3 in this case is CASSPGGQVNYEQYF. The nucleotides are TGTGCCAGCAGTCCTGGGGGGCAGGTGAACTACGAGCAGTACTTC.